This entry is about one T cell receptor beta chain. An end of the junction does not agree with germline; a read error may underlie this. Different DNA sequences within this sample yield the same CDR3. Germline V gives CDR1 SNHLY, CDR2 FYNNEI. The CDR3 runs to 18 residues. The PCR contained 60 Vbeta and 13 Jbeta primers. Here immunoSEQ multiplex PCR was the method, and the copy in TCRdb shows in-frame clones only, minus some. The sample lists about 100,000 clones, 65% to 80% occurring once. The data are from a study of cytomegalovirus exposure and HLA in healthy donors. The chain uses TRBV2 and TRBJ1-6; weak D call: TRBD1 (5 bases). Sample: PBMCs. This clonotype was sampled from a woman between 40 and 55 years old in good health and CMV-seronegative. The CDR3 protein is CASSEIGDGSTYNSPLHF. As DNA, the CDR3 is TGTGCCAGCAGTGAAATAGGGGACGGGAGCACCTATAATTCCCCCCTCCACTTT.